Listed below are T cell receptor beta chains from one sample, sequenced in a study of response to subunit inactivated influenza vaccine. MiXCR, applied by TCRdb to the RT-PCR reads, yields one record per CDR3 protein. Among around 650,000 distinct CDR3 sequences listed, approximately 14% were seen once. The specimen comprised PBMCs from blood, sampled 11 to 12 days after vaccination. These TCRs come from a man in his fifties who received an inactivated influenza vaccine. The CDR3 runs from the conserved cysteine through the conserved F or W. The D gene is left open where the match is weak. Size values are once, few and many counts, or a class for expanded clones, and some rows have none.

j_gene: TRBJ2-1
abundance: -
v_gene: TRBV28
d_gene: -
CDR3aa: CAGGDRGRDEQFF
CDR3nt: TGTGCAGGAGGGGATAGGGGGAGAGATGAGCAGTTCTTC

j_gene: TRBJ1-6
abundance: -
v_gene: TRBV19
d_gene: -
CDR3aa: CASSIGRNYNSPLHF
CDR3nt: TGTGCCAGTAGTATCGGGAGGAACTATAATTCACCCCTCCACTTT

j_gene: TRBJ2-1
abundance: many
v_gene: TRBV14
d_gene: TRBD2
CDR3aa: CASSQDSIAGDIEQFF
CDR3nt: TGTGCCAGCAGCCAAGATTCGATAGCGGGAGACATTGAGCAGTTCTTC

j_gene: TRBJ2-1
abundance: few
v_gene: TRBV5-1
d_gene: TRBD1
CDR3aa: CASSRKSGQGNNEQFF
CDR3nt: TGCGCCAGCAGCAGGAAATCGGGACAGGGGAACAATGAGCAGTTCTTC

j_gene: TRBJ1-2
abundance: few
v_gene: TRBV7-9
d_gene: -
CDR3aa: CASSFRTAFYGYTF
CDR3nt: TGTGCCAGCAGCTTCCGGACGGCTTTCTATGGCTACACCTTC

j_gene: TRBJ2-3
abundance: few
v_gene: TRBV25-1
d_gene: TRBD2
CDR3aa: CASSRERGSDTQYF
CDR3nt: TGTGCCAGCAGTAGAGAGCGGGGGTCAGATACGCAGTATTTT

j_gene: TRBJ2-2
abundance: few
v_gene: TRBV6-2/TRBV6-3
d_gene: -
CDR3aa: CASSYTGPAGELFF
CDR3nt: TGTGCCAGCAGTTATACAGGGCCCGCCGGGGAGCTGTTTTTT

j_gene: TRBJ2-7
abundance: -
v_gene: TRBV9
d_gene: TRBD2
CDR3aa: CASSVVAGGPYVEQYF
CDR3nt: TGTGCCAGCAGCGTAGTAGCGGGAGGGCCATATGTCGAGCAGTACTTC

j_gene: TRBJ1-5
abundance: few
v_gene: TRBV7-2
d_gene: -
CDR3aa: CASSQGGGVKPQHF
CDR3nt: TGTGCCAGCAGCCAAGGCGGGGGGGTTAAGCCCCAGCATTTT

j_gene: TRBJ1-1
abundance: few
v_gene: TRBV29-1
d_gene: -
CDR3aa: CSVEDPGQLNTEAFF
CDR3nt: TGCAGCGTTGAAGATCCGGGGCAGCTGAACACTGAAGCTTTCTTT

j_gene: TRBJ1-1
abundance: few
v_gene: TRBV20-1
d_gene: TRBD1
CDR3aa: CKLSGQDDWDTEAFF
CDR3nt: TGCAAGTTATCGGGACAGGACGACTGGGACACTGAAGCTTTCTTT

j_gene: TRBJ1-4
abundance: -
v_gene: TRBV7-9
d_gene: -
CDR3aa: CASSSGGGPSSVGKLFF
CDR3nt: TGTGCCAGCAGCTCAGGAGGAGGGCCTTCCTCAGTGGGAAAACTGTTTTTT

j_gene: TRBJ2-1
abundance: -
v_gene: TRBV29-1
d_gene: -
CDR3aa: CSAGTQYNEQFF
CDR3nt: TGCAGCGCCGGGACGCAGTACAATGAGCAGTTCTTC

j_gene: TRBJ2-3
abundance: many
v_gene: TRBV12-3/TRBV12-4
d_gene: TRBD2
CDR3aa: CASSKRLAGGPGTDTQYF
CDR3nt: TGTGCCAGCAGCAAGCGACTAGCGGGGGGGCCGGGCACAGATACGCAGTATTTT

j_gene: TRBJ2-7
abundance: few
v_gene: TRBV3-1
d_gene: -
CDR3aa: CASSRIGGYEQYF
CDR3nt: TGTGCCAGCAGCCGAATTGGGGGCTACGAGCAGTACTTC

j_gene: TRBJ2-3
abundance: -
v_gene: TRBV28
d_gene: -
CDR3aa: CASSTGPTDTQYF
CDR3nt: TGTGCCAGCAGTACCGGACCCACAGATACGCAGTATTTT

j_gene: TRBJ2-1
abundance: -
v_gene: TRBV7-2
d_gene: TRBD2
CDR3aa: CASSFGAGGEQFF
CDR3nt: TGTGCCAGCAGCTTTGGGGCGGGGGGTGAGCAGTTCTTC

j_gene: TRBJ1-5
abundance: few
v_gene: TRBV12-3/TRBV12-4
d_gene: -
CDR3aa: CASSPGLYQPQHF
CDR3nt: TGTGCCAGCAGCCCGGGGCTATATCAGCCCCAGCATTTT

j_gene: TRBJ2-1
abundance: many
v_gene: TRBV12-3/TRBV12-4
d_gene: TRBD1
CDR3aa: CASSRTGTAYNEQFF
CDR3nt: TGTGCCAGCAGCCGTACCGGGACAGCCTACAATGAGCAGTTCTTC

j_gene: TRBJ2-3
abundance: few
v_gene: TRBV18
d_gene: -
CDR3aa: CASSPRREAFADTQYF
CDR3nt: TGTGCCAGCTCACCAAGGAGGGAGGCCTTCGCAGATACGCAGTATTTT

j_gene: TRBJ2-7
abundance: few
v_gene: TRBV7-2
d_gene: -
CDR3aa: CASSFVTAASSYEQYF
CDR3nt: TGTGCCAGCAGCTTCGTCACTGCCGCCAGCTCCTACGAGCAGTACTTC

j_gene: TRBJ2-5
abundance: few
v_gene: TRBV3-1
d_gene: -
CDR3aa: CASSQRGAGDLETQYF
CDR3nt: TGTGCCAGCAGCCAGCGAGGGGCCGGGGATTTGGAGACCCAGTACTTC

j_gene: TRBJ2-1
abundance: -
v_gene: TRBV7-2
d_gene: -
CDR3aa: CASSLSTRNEQFF
CDR3nt: TGTGCCAGCAGCCTGTCTACTAGGAATGAGCAGTTCTTC

j_gene: TRBJ2-7
abundance: many
v_gene: TRBV10-3
d_gene: TRBD1
CDR3aa: CAISARQGDYYEQYF
CDR3nt: TGTGCCATCAGTGCTCGACAGGGAGACTACTACGAGCAGTACTTC

j_gene: TRBJ1-1
abundance: many
v_gene: TRBV20-1
d_gene: -
CDR3aa: CSARDLMNTEAFF
CDR3nt: TGCAGTGCTAGAGATCTAATGAACACTGAAGCTTTCTTT

j_gene: TRBJ1-2
abundance: -
v_gene: TRBV5-1
d_gene: -
CDR3aa: CASSYGITYGYTF
CDR3nt: TGCGCCAGCAGCTACGGGATTACTTATGGCTACACCTTC

j_gene: TRBJ2-7
abundance: many
v_gene: TRBV12-3/TRBV12-4
d_gene: -
CDR3aa: CASTSEDEQYF
CDR3nt: TGTGCCAGCACCTCTGAGGACGAGCAGTACTTC

j_gene: TRBJ2-1
abundance: few
v_gene: TRBV24-1
d_gene: TRBD2
CDR3aa: CATSDFRIAGFSSYNEQFF
CDR3nt: TGTGCCACCAGTGATTTCAGAATAGCGGGCTTCTCCTCCTACAATGAGCAGTTCTTC

j_gene: TRBJ2-1
abundance: -
v_gene: TRBV29-1
d_gene: TRBD2
CDR3aa: CSTLGVSGSNFGNEQFF
CDR3nt: TGCAGCACCCTCGGGGTTAGCGGGAGTAATTTTGGCAATGAGCAGTTCTTC

j_gene: TRBJ2-7
abundance: many
v_gene: TRBV10-3
d_gene: TRBD1
CDR3aa: CAISWGQGNEQYF
CDR3nt: TGTGCCATCAGCTGGGGACAGGGTAACGAGCAGTACTTC

j_gene: TRBJ2-2
abundance: few
v_gene: TRBV20-1
d_gene: -
CDR3aa: CSARGVGQVTGELFF
CDR3nt: TGCAGTGCTAGAGGAGTAGGGCAGGTGACCGGGGAGCTGTTTTTT

j_gene: TRBJ2-1
abundance: -
v_gene: TRBV6-1
d_gene: -
CDR3aa: CASSPAGAGVYNEQFF
CDR3nt: TGTGCCAGCAGCCCCGCCGGGGCAGGAGTCTACAATGAGCAGTTCTTC

j_gene: TRBJ2-1
abundance: few
v_gene: TRBV7-9
d_gene: TRBD2
CDR3aa: CASSSSTSGSSYNEQFF
CDR3nt: TGTGCCAGCAGCTCCTCGACTAGCGGGAGCTCCTACAATGAGCAGTTCTTC

j_gene: TRBJ1-3
abundance: -
v_gene: TRBV27
d_gene: -
CDR3aa: CAHLGEMAGNTIYF
CDR3nt: TGTGCCCACTTGGGGGAAATGGCTGGAAACACCATATATTTT

j_gene: TRBJ2-7
abundance: -
v_gene: TRBV5-1
d_gene: TRBD1
CDR3aa: CASSSRLGGNEQYF
CDR3nt: TGCGCCAGCAGCTCCCGGTTAGGGGGCAACGAGCAGTACTTC

j_gene: TRBJ2-3
abundance: -
v_gene: TRBV6-1
d_gene: TRBD2
CDR3aa: CASSENVGRGSFTDTQYF
CDR3nt: TGTGCCAGCAGTGAAAACGTAGGGCGGGGGTCCTTCACAGATACGCAGTATTTT

j_gene: TRBJ1-1
abundance: few
v_gene: TRBV12-3/TRBV12-4
d_gene: -
CDR3aa: CASSLYGVSFF
CDR3nt: TGTGCCAGCAGTTTATACGGGGTATCTTTCTTT

j_gene: TRBJ1-2
abundance: many
v_gene: TRBV29-1
d_gene: TRBD1
CDR3aa: CSVPGTGGYGYTF
CDR3nt: TGCAGCGTCCCCGGGACAGGGGGCTATGGCTACACCTTC